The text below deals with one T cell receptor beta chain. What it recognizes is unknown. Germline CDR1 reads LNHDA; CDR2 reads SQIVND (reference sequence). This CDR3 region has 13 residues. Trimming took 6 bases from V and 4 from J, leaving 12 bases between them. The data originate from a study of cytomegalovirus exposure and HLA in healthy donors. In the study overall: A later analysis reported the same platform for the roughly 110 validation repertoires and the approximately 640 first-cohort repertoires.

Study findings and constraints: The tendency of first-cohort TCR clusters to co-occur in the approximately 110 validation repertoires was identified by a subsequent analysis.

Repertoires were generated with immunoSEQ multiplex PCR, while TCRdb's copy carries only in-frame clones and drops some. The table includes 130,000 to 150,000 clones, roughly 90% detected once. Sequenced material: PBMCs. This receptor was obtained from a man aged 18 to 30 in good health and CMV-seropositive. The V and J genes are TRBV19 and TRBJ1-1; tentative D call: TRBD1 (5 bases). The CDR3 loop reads CASRPLGGTEAFF. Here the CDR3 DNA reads TGTGCCAGTAGACCTTTGGGGGGCACTGAAGCTTTCTTT.